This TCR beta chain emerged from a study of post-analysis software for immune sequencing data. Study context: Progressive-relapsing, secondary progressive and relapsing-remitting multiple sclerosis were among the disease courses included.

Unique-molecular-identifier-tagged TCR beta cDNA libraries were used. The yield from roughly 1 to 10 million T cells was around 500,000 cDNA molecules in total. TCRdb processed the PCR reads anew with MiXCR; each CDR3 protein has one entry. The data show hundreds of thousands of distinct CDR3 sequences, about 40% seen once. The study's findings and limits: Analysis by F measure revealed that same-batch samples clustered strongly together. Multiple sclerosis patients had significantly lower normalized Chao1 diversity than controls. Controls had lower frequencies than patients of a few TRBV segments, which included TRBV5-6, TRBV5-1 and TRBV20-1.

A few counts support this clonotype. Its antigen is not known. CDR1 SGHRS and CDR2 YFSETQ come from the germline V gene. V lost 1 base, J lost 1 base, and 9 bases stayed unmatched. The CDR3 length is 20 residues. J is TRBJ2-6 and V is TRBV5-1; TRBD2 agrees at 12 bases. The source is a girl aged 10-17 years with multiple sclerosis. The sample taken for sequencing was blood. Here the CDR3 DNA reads TGCGCCAGCAGCTTGACACTAGCGGGAGGCCCAATATCTGGGGCCAACGTCCTGACTTTC. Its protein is CASSLTLAGGPISGANVLTF.